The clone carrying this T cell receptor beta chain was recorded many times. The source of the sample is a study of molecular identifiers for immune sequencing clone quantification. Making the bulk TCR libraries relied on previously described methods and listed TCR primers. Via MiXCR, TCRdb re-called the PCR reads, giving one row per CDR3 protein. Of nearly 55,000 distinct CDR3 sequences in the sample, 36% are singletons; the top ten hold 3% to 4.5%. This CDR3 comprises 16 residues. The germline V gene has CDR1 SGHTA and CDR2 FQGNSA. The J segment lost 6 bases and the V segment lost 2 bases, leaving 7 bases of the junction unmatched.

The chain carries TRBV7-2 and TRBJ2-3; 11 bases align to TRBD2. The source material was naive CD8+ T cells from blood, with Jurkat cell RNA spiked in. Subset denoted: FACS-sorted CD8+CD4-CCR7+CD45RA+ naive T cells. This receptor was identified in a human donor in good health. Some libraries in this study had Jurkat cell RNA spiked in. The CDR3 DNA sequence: TGTGCCAGCAGCTTAATAGCGGGAGGGCAGGCGGATACGCAGTATTTT. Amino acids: CASSLIAGGQADTQYF.